The clone carrying this T cell receptor (beta chain) was observed once. This CDR3 spans 20 amino acids. CDR1 is KGHSH, CDR2 LQKENI, per germline. J lost 2 bases, V lost 3 bases, and 17 bases had no gene match. Repertoires were generated with immunoSEQ multiplex PCR, while TCRdb's copy carries only in-frame clones and drops some. The sample contains 200,000 or so clones, roughly 80% of which appear only once. The sample belongs to a study of blood T cell repertoires in COVID-19. Grouping used clinical history reported by participants in a survey and questionnaire. Recovery meant two consecutive negative NP/OP PCR tests, professional clearance, or resolved symptoms.

The material sequenced was PBMCs or T cells enriched from blood (not recorded which). The sequence came from a man aged 35 to 55 who had recovered from COVID-19. This chain uses TRBV18 with TRBJ1-3, with TRBD1 identical over 9 bases. In DNA, the CDR3 is TGTGCCAGCTCACCGCGATTGGACAGGGGCAATAGTGGGACTGGAAACACCATATATTTT. It encodes CASSPRLDRGNSGTGNTIYF.